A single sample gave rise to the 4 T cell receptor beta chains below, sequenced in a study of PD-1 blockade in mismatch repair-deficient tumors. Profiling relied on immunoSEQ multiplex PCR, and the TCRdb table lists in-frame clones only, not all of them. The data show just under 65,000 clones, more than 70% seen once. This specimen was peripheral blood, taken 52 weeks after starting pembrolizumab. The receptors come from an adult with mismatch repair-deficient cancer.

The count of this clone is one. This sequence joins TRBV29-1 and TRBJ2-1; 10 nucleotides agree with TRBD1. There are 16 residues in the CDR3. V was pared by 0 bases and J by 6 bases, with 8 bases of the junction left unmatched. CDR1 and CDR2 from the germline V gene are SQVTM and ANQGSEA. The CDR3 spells CSVEDLRQGAGNEQFF. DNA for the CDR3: TGCAGCGTTGAAGACCTCCGACAGGGGGCTGGCAATGAGCAGTTCTTC.

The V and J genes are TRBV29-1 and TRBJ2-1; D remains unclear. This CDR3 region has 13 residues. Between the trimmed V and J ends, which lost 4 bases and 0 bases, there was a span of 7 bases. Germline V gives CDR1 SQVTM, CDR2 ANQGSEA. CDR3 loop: CSVVPSSYNEQFF. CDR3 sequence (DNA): TGCAGCGTTGTTCCGAGCTCCTACAATGAGCAGTTCTTC.

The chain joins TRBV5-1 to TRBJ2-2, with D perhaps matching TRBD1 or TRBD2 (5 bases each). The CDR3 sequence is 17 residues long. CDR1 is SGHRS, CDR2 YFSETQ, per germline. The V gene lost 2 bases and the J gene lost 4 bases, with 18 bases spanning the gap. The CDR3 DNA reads TGCGCCAGCAGCTTCTCACAAGGGACGACGGGCACCGGGGAGCTGTTTTTT. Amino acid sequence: CASSFSQGTTGTGELFF.

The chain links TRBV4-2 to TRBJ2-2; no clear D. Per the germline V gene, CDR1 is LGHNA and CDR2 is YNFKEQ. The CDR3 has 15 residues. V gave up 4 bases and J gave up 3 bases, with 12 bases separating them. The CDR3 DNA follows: TGTGCCAGCAGCCCCCCGGGCGGATACACCGGGGAGCTGTTTTTT. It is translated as CASSPPGGYTGELFF.